This T cell receptor (beta chain) came from a study of blood T cells in healthy people across ages (dated by TCRdb to 2013 to 2016). With regard to the full study: In model experiments, template switching captured about one uniquely barcoded TCR beta cDNA molecule for every two T cells. The study analyzed two additional independent replicas of 1 million unique cDNA reads from the same blood draw for two donors, one aged 18 to 30 and one aged 80 or older. Donors were grouped into four age groups: young (average 16 years), middle-aged (around 39), aged (around 60) and long-lived (about 82). Age-related changes in TCR beta repertoire diversity were measured in the study by deep sequencing normalized with unique cDNA molecular identifiers. Donors of different ages were randomly distributed across sequencing lanes to avoid experimental bias. Paper-wide results and their limitations: The percentage of naive T cells measured by flow cytometry correlated strongly with observed TCR beta diversity. The CMV infection status of donors was not known, potentially confounding age-related changes in expanded clonotypes. As age increased, observed TCR beta diversity per million T cells dropped in a roughly linear way, and a significant reduction was already evident by age 40. Compared with the aged group, the long-lived group had more naive CD4+ T cells, fewer expanded clones and increased TCR diversity, a pattern suggesting age selection. Estimates of total diversity based on one million sequenced T cells were regarded as lower bounds and as underestimates. Because profiling used bulk unsorted PBMCs, naive and antigen-experienced compartments could not be compared conclusively.

Donors were around 37 systemically healthy Caucasian individuals from Russia aged roughly 6 to 90 years. Each donor gave approximately 10 milliliters of peripheral blood, collected into EDTA-treated Vacutainer tubes. PBMCs were isolated by Ficoll-Paque density-gradient centrifugation, with at least 7 million obtained per sample. Total RNA, at least 5.5 micrograms per sample, was extracted from PBMCs with Trizol reagent. For every donor, an aliquot of PBMCs went through flow cytometry to measure the percentages of naive CD45RAhigh/CD27high T cells. In its sample, this clonotype was seen once. It lacks a known antigen. Base qualities are missing; no much larger clone stands one base away. A lone read offers only weak evidence. Library preparation employed 5' RACE. The instrument was an Illumina HiSeq 2500. A second about 6 to 11 cycle PCR used a sample-barcoded 5' primer and a J-beta primer mix. Each TCR beta cDNA molecule received a unique molecular identifier from a template-switch 5' adaptor carrying 12 random nucleotides. Each sample yielded at least 3 million CDR3-containing paired-end reads. First-strand cDNA synthesis was performed from all RNA using the Mint cDNA synthesis kit, with priming by a TRBC-specific oligonucleotide. After uracil-DNA glycosylase treatment, a first 18-cycle PCR used universal primers M1SS and BC2_uni_R on all cDNA. The authors' analysis ran thus. For normalization, 1 million high-quality reads, each with a distinct molecular identifier, were randomly selected from each sample. Reads sharing molecular identifiers were discarded rather than binned into consensus sequences. CDR3 identification, clonotype clustering and error correction used MiTCR with a Q25 quality threshold and the strictest error-elimination algorithm. Lower-bound total TCR beta diversity was estimated with a nonparametric unseen species model using Euler transformation. The public reads were run again by TCRdb, first through fastp at Q25 and then through MiXCR, and only productive beta chains were kept. CDR3 protein sequences are deduplicated, and each keeps its most common genes and DNA. The V and J calls and clone size come from TCRdb's table, not from the authors' own analysis. The sample data list over 600,000 distinct CDR3 sequences, and around 38% of these were observed just once. Clones ranked in the top ten supply 25% to 35% of the sample.

This sequence originates from a man older than 75 in good health. The sequencing sample was made of blood.

The sequence in DNA is TGCAGTGCTAGCCAAACCATGAACACTGAAGCTTTCTTT. Protein translation: CSASQTMNTEAFF. Recombination linked TRBV20-1 to TRBJ1-1, with the D gene call left open. Inclusive of the bounding cysteine and phenylalanine, the CDR3 is 13 residues long. The entry retains the CDR3 DNA only, 39 bases that are in frame from base 1. Relative to germline, V is 3 bases shorter and J is 0 bases shorter, with 8 bases between their ends. The CDR1 and CDR2 encoded by the germline V gene (reference sequence) are DFQATT and SNEGSKA.